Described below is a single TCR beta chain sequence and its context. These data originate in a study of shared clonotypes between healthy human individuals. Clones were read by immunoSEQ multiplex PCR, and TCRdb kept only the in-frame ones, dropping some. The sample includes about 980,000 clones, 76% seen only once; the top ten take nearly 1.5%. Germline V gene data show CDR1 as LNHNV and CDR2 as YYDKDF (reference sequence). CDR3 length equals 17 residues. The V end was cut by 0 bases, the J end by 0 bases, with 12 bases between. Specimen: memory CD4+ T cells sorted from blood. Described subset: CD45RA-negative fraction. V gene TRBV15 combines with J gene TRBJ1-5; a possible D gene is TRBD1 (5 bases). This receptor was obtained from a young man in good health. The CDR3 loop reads CATSRDKGQNSNQPQHF. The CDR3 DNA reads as TGTGCCACCAGCAGAGATAAGGGGCAGAATAGCAATCAGCCCCAGCATTTT. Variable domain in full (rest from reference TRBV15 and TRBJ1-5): DAMVIQNPRYQVTQFGKPVTLSCSQTLNHNVMYWYQQKSSQAPKLLFHYYDKDFNNEADTPDNFQSRRPNTSFCFLDIRSPGLGDTAMYLCATSRDKGQNSNQPQHFGDGTRLSIL.